The entry below gives a single T cell receptor (beta chain) sequence along with its context. Its specificity is unknown. The same CDR3 can be traced to other DNA sequences in this sample. The V end was cut by 4 bases, the J end by 0 bases, with 10 bases between. The germline V gene encodes CDR1 MNHEY and CDR2 SVGAGI. This CDR3 comprises 15 residues. The data originate from a study of OX40 agonist ivuxolimab in advanced cancers. About the research overall: The study enrolled dose-escalation patients with hepatocellular carcinoma, melanoma, renal cell or head and neck cancer. The study, taken as a whole, reports: Relative to CD4+ cells, CD8+ T cells on average had more expanded clones.

Assay: immunoSEQ multiplex PCR; the TCRdb copy retains only in-frame clones and omits some. The table has roughly 50,000 clones, about 82% seen once. V and J are TRBV6-5 and TRBJ1-3; D remains unclear. The source is an adult with an advanced solid tumor such as melanoma, head and neck, liver or kidney cancer. Sequenced material: CD4+ or CD8+ T cells sorted from blood, taken in a trial of the OX40 agonist ivuxolimab. The CDR3 nucleotides are TGTGCCAGCAGTTTCACGGAGGACTCTGGAAACACCATATATTTT. Protein: CASSFTEDSGNTIYF.